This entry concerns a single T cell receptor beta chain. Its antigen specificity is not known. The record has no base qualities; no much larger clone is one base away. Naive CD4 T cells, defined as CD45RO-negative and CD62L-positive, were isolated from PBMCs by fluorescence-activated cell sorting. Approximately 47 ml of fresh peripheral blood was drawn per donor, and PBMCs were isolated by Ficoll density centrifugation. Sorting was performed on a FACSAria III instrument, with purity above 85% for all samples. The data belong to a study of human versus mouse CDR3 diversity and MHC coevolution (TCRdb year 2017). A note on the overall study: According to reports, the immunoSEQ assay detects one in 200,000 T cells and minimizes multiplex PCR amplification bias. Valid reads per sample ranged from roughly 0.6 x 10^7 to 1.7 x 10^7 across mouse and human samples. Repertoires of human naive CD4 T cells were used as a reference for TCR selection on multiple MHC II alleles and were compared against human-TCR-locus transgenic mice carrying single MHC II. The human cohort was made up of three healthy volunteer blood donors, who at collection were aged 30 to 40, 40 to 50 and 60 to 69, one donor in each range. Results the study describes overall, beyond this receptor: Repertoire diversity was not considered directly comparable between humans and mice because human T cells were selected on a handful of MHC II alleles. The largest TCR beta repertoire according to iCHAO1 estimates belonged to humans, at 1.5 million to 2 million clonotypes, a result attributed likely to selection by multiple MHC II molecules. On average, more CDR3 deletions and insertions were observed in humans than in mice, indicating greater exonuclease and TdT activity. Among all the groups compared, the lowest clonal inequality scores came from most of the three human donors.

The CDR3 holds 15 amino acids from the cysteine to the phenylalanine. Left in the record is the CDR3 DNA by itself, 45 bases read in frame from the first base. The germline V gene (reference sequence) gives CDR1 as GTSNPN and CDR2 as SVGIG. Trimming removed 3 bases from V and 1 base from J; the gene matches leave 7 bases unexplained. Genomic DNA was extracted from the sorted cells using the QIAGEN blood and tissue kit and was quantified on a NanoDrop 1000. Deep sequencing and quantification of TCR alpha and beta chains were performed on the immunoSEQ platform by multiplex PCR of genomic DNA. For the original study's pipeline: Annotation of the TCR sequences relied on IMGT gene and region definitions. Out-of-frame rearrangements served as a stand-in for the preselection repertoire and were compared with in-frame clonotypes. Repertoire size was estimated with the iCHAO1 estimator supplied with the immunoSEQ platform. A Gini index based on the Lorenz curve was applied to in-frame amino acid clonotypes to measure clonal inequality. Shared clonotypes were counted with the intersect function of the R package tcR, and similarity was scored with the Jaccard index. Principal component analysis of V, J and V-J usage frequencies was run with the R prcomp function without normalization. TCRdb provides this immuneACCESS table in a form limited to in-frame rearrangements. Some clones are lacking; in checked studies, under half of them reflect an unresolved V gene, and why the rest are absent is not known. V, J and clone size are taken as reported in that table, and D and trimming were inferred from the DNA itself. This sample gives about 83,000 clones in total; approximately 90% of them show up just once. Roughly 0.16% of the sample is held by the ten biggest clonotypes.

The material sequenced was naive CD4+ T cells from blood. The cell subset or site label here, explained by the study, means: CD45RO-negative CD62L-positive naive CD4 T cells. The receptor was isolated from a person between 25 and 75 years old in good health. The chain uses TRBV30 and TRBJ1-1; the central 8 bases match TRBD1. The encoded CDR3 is CAWRPAGTGNTEAFF. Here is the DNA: TGTGCCTGGAGGCCCGCCGGGACAGGGAACACTGAAGCTTTCTTT.